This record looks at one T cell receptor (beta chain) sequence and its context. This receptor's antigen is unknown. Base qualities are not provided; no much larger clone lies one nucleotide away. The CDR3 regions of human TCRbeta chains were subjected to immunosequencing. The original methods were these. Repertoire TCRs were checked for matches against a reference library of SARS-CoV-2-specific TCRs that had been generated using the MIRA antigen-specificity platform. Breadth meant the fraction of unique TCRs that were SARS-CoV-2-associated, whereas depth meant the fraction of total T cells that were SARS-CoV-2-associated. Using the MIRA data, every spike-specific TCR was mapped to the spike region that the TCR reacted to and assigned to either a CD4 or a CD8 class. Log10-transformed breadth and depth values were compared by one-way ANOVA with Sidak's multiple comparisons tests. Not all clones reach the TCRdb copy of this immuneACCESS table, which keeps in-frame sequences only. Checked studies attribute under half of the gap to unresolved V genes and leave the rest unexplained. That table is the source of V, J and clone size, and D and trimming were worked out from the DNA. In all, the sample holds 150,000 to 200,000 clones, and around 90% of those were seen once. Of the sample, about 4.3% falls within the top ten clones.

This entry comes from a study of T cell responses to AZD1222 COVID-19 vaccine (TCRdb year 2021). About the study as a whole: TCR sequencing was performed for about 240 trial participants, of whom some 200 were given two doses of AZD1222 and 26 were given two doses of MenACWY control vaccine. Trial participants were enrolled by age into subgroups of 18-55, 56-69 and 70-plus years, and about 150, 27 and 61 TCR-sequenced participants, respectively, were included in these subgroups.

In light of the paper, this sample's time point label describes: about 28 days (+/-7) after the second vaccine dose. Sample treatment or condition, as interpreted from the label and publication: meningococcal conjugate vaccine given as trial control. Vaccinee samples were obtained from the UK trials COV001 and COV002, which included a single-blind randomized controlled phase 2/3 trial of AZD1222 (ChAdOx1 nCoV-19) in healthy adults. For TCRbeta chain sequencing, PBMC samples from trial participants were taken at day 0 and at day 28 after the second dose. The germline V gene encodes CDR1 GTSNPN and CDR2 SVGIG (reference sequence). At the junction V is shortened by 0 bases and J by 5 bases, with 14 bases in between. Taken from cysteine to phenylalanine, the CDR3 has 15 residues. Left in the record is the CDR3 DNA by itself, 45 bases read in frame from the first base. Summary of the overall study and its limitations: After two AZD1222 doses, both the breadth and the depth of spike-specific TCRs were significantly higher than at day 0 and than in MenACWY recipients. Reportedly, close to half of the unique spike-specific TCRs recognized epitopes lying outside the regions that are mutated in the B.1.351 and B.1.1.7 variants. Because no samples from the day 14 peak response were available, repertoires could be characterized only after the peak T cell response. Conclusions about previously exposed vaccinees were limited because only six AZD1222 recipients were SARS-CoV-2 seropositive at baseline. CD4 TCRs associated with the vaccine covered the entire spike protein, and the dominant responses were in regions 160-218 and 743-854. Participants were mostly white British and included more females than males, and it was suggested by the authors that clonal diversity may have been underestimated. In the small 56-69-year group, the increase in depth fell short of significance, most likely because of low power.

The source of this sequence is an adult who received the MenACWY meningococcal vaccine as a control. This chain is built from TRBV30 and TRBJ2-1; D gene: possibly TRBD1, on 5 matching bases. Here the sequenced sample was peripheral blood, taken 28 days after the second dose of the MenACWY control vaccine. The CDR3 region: CAWSVGALPNNEQFF. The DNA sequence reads TGTGCCTGGAGTGTAGGGGCCCTACCTAACAATGAGCAGTTCTTC.